This TCR beta chain was found in a study of OX40 agonist ivuxolimab in advanced cancers. Study context: An agonistic human IgG2 monoclonal antibody against OX40 (CD134) was given. The mean age was 60 years, ranging from roughly 23 to 80, with approximately 85% of participants male.

This CDR3 is 13 amino acids long. The V end lost 4 bases, the J end lost 1 base, and 9 bases lay between the germline ends. The V gene's germline CDR1 is SGHRS and CDR2 YFSETQ. Sequenced by immunoSEQ multiplex PCR; TCRdb stores in-frame clones only, minus some. This table holds about 34,000 clones, around 90% found once. The sample consisted of CD4+ or CD8+ T cells sorted from blood, taken in a trial of the OX40 agonist ivuxolimab. This sequence was found in an adult with an advanced solid tumor such as melanoma, head and neck, liver or kidney cancer. The genes are TRBV5-1 and TRBJ2-7; D gene uncertain. CDR3 nucleotide sequence: TGCGCCAGCAGCAGGGCCGGTTCCTACGAGCAGTACTTC. Protein product: CASSRAGSYEQYF.